Detailed here is one TCR beta chain. This entry belongs to a study of human T cells and chemical hapten exposure. Time point noted: pre-sensitization, week 0. The sample's treatment: therapeutic diphenylcyclopropenone sensitization with weekly scalp DPC. A single record per CDR3 protein comes from TCRdb applying MiXCR to the RACE reads. Of under 200,000 distinct CDR3 sequences in the sample, about 31% were seen once. Germline V lookup: CDR1 SGHTA, CDR2 FQGNSA. Trimming cost V 2 bases and J 0 bases, with 6 bases left between them. The CDR3 totals 14 residues. This receptor was obtained from a woman aged 30 to 39 with alopecia areata. Some clones in this sample may be carry-over from other donors' samples. The chain carries TRBV7-2 and TRBJ2-3, with no clear D. Source: whole blood, taken in connection with sensitization to the hapten diphenylcyclopropenone (DPC). CDR3 in amino acids: CASSLHGSTDTQYF. CDR3 DNA sequence: TGTGCCAGCAGCTTACACGGTAGCACAGATACGCAGTATTTT. The full variable domain, its missing parts supplied by reference TRBV7-2 and TRBJ2-3, is GAGVSQSPSNKVTEKGKDVELRCDPISGHTALYWYRQSLGQGLEFLIYFQGNSAPDKSGLPSDRFSAERTGGSVSTLTIQRTQQEDSAVYLCASSLHGSTDTQYFGPGTRLTVL.